This T cell receptor beta chain originates from a study of Graves' ophthalmopathy and Graves' hyperthyroidism. Other autoimmune diseases, uncontrolled infections, pregnancy or lactation ruled patients out of participation. The diagnostic workup employed clinical symptoms, serum thyroxine, TRAb, thyroid ultrasound and orbital computed tomography. This clonotype was seen repeatedly, ten times or more. From RNA, the CDR3 regions of TCR beta chains were amplified and sequenced. First-round RT-PCR employed HTBI primers, with a second-round multiplex PCR after it. TCRdb re-called the multiplex PCR reads through MiXCR, storing one row per CDR3 protein. The sample has 660,000 or so distinct CDR3 sequences; about two fifths are singletons. The sequence was collected from an adult man with Graves' ophthalmopathy. Specimen: peripheral blood.

CDR3 coding DNA: TGTGCCAGTGCGGGACCCCAAGAGACCCAGTACTTC. Its translation is CASAGPQETQYF. V and J are TRBV7-2 and TRBJ2-5; the D gene is possibly TRBD2 (6 bases). CDR1 and CDR2 from the germline V gene are SGHTA and FQGNSA. The ends were cut back, 9 bases at V and 1 base at J, with 9 bases in the middle. The length of the CDR3 is 12 residues.